The T cell receptor beta chain described here comes from a study of beta chain features in type 1 diabetes. The study reverse transcribed the entire isolated RNA, so it sequenced expressed TCRB transcripts. The protocol was immunoSEQ multiplex PCR, while the TCRdb copy is restricted to in-frame clones and leaves out a portion. The data hold roughly 340,000 clones, with about 14% observed a single time. Note on this clone: Its antigen is undetermined.

The CDR3 runs to 15 residues. Trimming cost V 5 bases and J 2 bases, with 15 bases left between them. Germline V gene data show CDR1 as MDHEN and CDR2 as SYDVKM. The study, taken as a whole, reports: Across all four CD4+ subsets, people with type 1 diabetes showed modestly shorter TCRB CDR3s. Patients with type 1 diabetes carried fewer insertions and had more deletions at their VDJ junctions.

The receptor was isolated from a woman aged 18 to 35 with type 1 diabetes. Sequencing was carried out using naive CD4+ T cells from blood. J is TRBJ1-1 and V is TRBV28, with D possibly being TRBD1 (5 bases). CDR3 in DNA: TGTGCCAGCAGTCCGACCCGGACATCTAACACTGAAGCTTTCTTT. Translated: CASSPTRTSNTEAFF.